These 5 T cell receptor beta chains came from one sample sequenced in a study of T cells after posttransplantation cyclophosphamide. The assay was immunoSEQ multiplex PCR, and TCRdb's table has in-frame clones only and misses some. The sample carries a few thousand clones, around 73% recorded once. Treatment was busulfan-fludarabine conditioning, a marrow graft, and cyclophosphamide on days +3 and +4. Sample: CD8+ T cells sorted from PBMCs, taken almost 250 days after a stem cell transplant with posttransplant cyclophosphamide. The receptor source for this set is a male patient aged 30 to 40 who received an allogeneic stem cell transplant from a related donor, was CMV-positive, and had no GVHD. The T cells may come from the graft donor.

The CDR3 region is CASSFSTHGEQYF. The DNA for the CDR3 is TGTGCCAGCAGCTTCTCAACTCACGGGGAGCAGTACTTC. This chain uses TRBV5-5 with TRBJ2-7; D call uncertain. Per the germline V gene, CDR1 is SGHKS and CDR2 is YYEKEE (reference sequence). Trimming took off 2 bases at V and 7 bases at J, with 13 bases between the two ends. The CDR3 is made up of 13 amino acids.

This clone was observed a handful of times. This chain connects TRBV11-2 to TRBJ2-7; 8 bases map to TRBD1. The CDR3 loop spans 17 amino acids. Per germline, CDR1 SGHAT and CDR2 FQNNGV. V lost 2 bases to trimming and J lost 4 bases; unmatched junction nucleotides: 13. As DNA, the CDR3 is TGTGCCAGCAGCTTATTATTCTCGGGGCAGGGGGCATACGAGCAGTACTTC. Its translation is CASSLLFSGQGAYEQYF.

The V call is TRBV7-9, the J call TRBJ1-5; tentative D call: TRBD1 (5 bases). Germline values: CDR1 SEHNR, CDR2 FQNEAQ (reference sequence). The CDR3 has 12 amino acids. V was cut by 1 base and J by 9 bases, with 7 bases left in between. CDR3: CASSLGGGPQHF. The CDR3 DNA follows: TGTGCCAGCAGCTTAGGGGGGGGGCCCCAGCATTTT.

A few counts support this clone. The CDR3 sequence: CASSMGQYTEAFF. The CDR3, as DNA: TGTGCCAGTAGTATGGGCCAGTACACTGAAGCTTTCTTT. The gene calls are TRBV19 and TRBJ1-1, with D unresolved. Germline CDR1 LNHDA, CDR2 SQIVND (reference sequence). Trimming took 3 bases from V and 3 from J, leaving 8 bases between them. The CDR3 is 13 residues long.

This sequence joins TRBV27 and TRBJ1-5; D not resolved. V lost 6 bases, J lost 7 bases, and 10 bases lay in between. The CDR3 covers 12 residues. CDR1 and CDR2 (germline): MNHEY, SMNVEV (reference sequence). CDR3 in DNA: TGTGCCAGCAGCTTCTCAGGCCAGCCCCAGCATTTT. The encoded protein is CASSFSGQPQHF.